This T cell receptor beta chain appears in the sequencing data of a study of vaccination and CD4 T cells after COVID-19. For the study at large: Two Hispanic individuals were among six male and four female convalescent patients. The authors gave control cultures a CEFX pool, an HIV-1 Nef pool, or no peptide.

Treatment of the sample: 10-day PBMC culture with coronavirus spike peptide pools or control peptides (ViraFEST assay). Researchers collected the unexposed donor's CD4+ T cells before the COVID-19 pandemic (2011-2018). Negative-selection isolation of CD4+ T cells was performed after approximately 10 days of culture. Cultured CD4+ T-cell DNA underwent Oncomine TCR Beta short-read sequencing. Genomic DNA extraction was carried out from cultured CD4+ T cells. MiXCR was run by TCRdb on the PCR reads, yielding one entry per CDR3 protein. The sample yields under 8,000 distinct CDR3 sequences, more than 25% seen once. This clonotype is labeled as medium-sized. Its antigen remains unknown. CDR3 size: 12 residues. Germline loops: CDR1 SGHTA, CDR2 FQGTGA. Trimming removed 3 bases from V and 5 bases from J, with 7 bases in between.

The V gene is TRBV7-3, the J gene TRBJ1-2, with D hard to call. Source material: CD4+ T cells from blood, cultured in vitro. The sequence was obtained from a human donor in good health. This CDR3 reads CASSFSGYGYTF. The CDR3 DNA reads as TGTGCCAGCAGCTTTAGTGGATATGGCTACACCTTC.